This TCR beta chain was retrieved from a study of CD8 T cells in Susac syndrome. Random-hexamer reverse transcription was applied to about 0.45 to 1 ug RNA. The CDR3 of TCR beta was amplified by immunoSEQ multiplex PCR across 54 Vbeta and 13 Jbeta. Using its own MiXCR run on the immunoSEQ multiplex PCR reads, TCRdb lists one record per CDR3 protein. The data show 170,000 or so distinct CDR3 sequences, 90% to 97% seen once. Negative isolation was used for CD8+ and CD4+ T cells and FACS enrichment for TEMRA cells. CDR3 size: 13 residues. The ends were cut back, 4 bases at V and 4 bases at J, with 11 bases in the middle.

V is TRBV12-3 or TRBV12-4 and J is TRBJ2-7; D is uncertain. Sequences were obtained from CD4+ T cells from PBMCs. This sequence originates from a human donor with Susac syndrome. CDR3 amino acids: CASSSMAEYEQYF. In DNA form, the CDR3 reads TGTGCCAGCAGTTCGATGGCAGAGTACGAGCAGTACTTC.